This T cell receptor (beta chain) was sequenced in a study of cytomegalovirus exposure and HLA in healthy donors. Whole-study findings and limits: In vitro checks showed that a few CMV-associated chains really do target CMV antigens. Most sequenced TCRs were rare (though some public TCRs occurred in many donors).

Only in-frame clones appear in the TCRdb table, and some are missing; sequencing was by immunoSEQ multiplex PCR. The table records 150,000 or so clones, 85% of them present only once. This CDR3 region has 14 residues. V was pared by 6 bases and J by 1 base, with 13 bases between. From germline, CDR1 is MNHNS and CDR2 SASEGT. Turning to this clone: Its antigen remains unidentified.

The origin of this receptor is a man between 25 and 39 years old in good health and CMV-seropositive. V and J are TRBV6-1 and TRBJ2-7, with D maybe TRBD2 (5 bases). Sequences were obtained from PBMCs. CDR3 sequence (DNA): TGTGCCAGCAGAGAACAAGGGAGTTCCTACGAGCAGTACTTC. Amino acid sequence: CASREQGSSYEQYF.